The 11 T cell receptor beta chains listed next were all sequenced from one sample in a study of naive and memory T cell subsets. An equimolar mix of two oligonucleotides served as the beta constant-region primer for TRBC1 and TRBC2. TCRdb re-derived calls from the UMI-ligation and nested PCR reads in MiXCR, one entry per CDR3 protein. The repertoire consists of around 40,000 distinct CDR3 sequences, with less than 15% occurring once and the leading ten covering 20% to 25%. The material sequenced was effector memory CD4+ T cells from blood. Subset reported: effector memory, CD45RA- CD27-. The receptors derive from a human donor in good health.

This chain links TRBV18 with TRBJ1-2; 11 bases are a match to TRBD1. With 6 bases clipped from V and 4 bases from J, the junction kept 7 bases outside the gene matches. The CDR3 runs 15 residues. Germline V CDR1 and CDR2: KGHSH, LQKENI. The DNA for the CDR3 is TGTGCCAGCTCCCAGGTCGGGACAGGGGGCTATGGCTACACCTTC. Its translation is CASSQVGTGGYGYTF.

The V and J genes are TRBV20-1 and TRBJ1-2; TRBD1 is a possible D gene (6 bases). With 0 bases removed from V and 4 bases from J, the gap between germline ends came to 21 bases. Looked up from germline, CDR1 is DFQATT and CDR2 is SNEGSKA (reference sequence). The CDR3 consists of 17 residues. CDR3 amino acids: CSARDPGKGGRTYGYTF. DNA of the CDR3: TGCAGTGCTAGAGATCCCGGGAAGGGGGGTCGGACCTATGGCTACACCTTC.

The chain employs TRBV11-2 and TRBJ2-7; D may be TRBD1 (6 bases). The germline V gene encodes CDR1 SGHAT and CDR2 FQNNGV. V was shortened by 5 bases and J by 1 base, with 15 bases between the two germline ends. This CDR3 region has 15 residues. In DNA form, the CDR3 reads TGTGCCAGCAGCAAAGACAGGAAGGGATCCTACGAGCAGTACTTC. Amino acid sequence: CASSKDRKGSYEQYF.

This clonotype was counted only a few times. The chain has TRBV7-8 and TRBJ2-1; 11 nucleotides match TRBD2. Trimming took 0 bases from V and 3 from J; bases not matched to a gene: 4. This CDR3 region has 17 residues. Germline CDR1 reads SGHVS; CDR2 reads FQNEAQ. CDR3 nucleotide sequence: TGTGCCAGCAGCTTAGCGTGGACTAGCGGGTACTACAATGAGCAGTTCTTC. Translation gives CASSLAWTSGYYNEQFF.

The rearrangement joins TRBV11-2 to TRBJ1-4; TRBD1 matches 7 bases. Trimming took 2 bases from V and 2 from J; bases not matched to a gene: 2. CDR1 is SGHAT and CDR2 is FQNNGV in the germline V gene. This CDR3 is built from 15 residues. This CDR3 reads CASSLHRGTNEKLFF. CDR3 nucleotide sequence: TGTGCCAGCAGCTTACACAGGGGCACTAATGAAAAACTGTTTTTT.

J is TRBJ1-4 and V is TRBV24-1; 11 bases agree with TRBD1. After removal of 3 bases from V and 10 bases from J, the junction contained 9 bases not matched to a gene. This CDR3 spans 16 amino acids. Germline V gives CDR1 KGHDR, CDR2 SFDVKD. CDR3 nucleotide sequence: TGTGCCACCAGTGATGACCCCGGACAGGGGGCGGGAAAACTGTTTTTT. Its protein is CATSDDPGQGAGKLFF.

Regarding this clonotype: It may be a read error: a sequence one base away is much more abundant. Here the CDR3 omits its conserved ending phenylalanine or tryptophan, so a read error is the likely source. The chain couples TRBV7-2 to TRBJ2-7; D is tentatively TRBD1 or TRBD2 (5 bases each). From germline, CDR1 is SGHTA and CDR2 FQGNSA. V lost 5 bases, J lost 6 bases, and 20 bases lay in between. The CDR3 runs 15 residues. The CDR3 sequence is CASSPPGTWESEQYL. CDR3 bases: TGTGCCAGCAGCCCGCCCGGGACCTGGGAATCCGAGCAGTACCTC.

This clonotype was recorded a few times. This sequence joins TRBV5-4 and TRBJ2-1; TRBD1 agrees at 10 bases. Germline V CDR1 and CDR2: SGHNT, YYREEE (reference sequence). V was pared by 3 bases and J by 9 bases, with 3 bases of the junction left unmatched. CDR3 length: 13 amino acids. CDR3 DNA sequence: TGTGCCAGCAGCTGGACAGGGGGGCTTGAGCAGTTCTTC. Amino acids: CASSWTGGLEQFF.

This chain joins TRBV29-1 and TRBJ1-1; D gene ambiguous. Trimming pared 7 bases from V and 7 bases from J, leaving 19 bases between. Per germline, CDR1 SQVTM and CDR2 ANQGSEA. This CDR3 has 13 residues. The CDR3 sequence: CSAGRPLIYEAFF. DNA for the CDR3: TGCAGCGCGGGTAGACCGCTTATTTATGAAGCTTTCTTT.

This clonotype has ten or more counts. CDR3 protein: CSAGTHLRGEQFF. DNA for the CDR3: TGCAGCGCCGGGACTCACCTAAGAGGTGAGCAGTTCTTC. This chain uses TRBV29-1 with TRBJ2-1; TRBD2 is a possible D gene (6 bases). Trimming removed 7 bases from V and 9 bases from J, with 19 bases in between. The CDR3 is 13 amino acids. CDR1 is SQVTM and CDR2 is ANQGSEA in the germline V gene.

The chain carries TRBV29-1 and TRBJ2-3; 8 bases are a match to TRBD1. V was clipped by 5 bases and J by 6 bases; unmatched bases: 4. This CDR3 has 12 amino acids. Per germline, CDR1 SQVTM and CDR2 ANQGSEA. In DNA form, the CDR3 reads TGCAGCGTTACAGGGGGTCAGGATACGCAGTATTTT. Its translation: CSVTGGQDTQYF.